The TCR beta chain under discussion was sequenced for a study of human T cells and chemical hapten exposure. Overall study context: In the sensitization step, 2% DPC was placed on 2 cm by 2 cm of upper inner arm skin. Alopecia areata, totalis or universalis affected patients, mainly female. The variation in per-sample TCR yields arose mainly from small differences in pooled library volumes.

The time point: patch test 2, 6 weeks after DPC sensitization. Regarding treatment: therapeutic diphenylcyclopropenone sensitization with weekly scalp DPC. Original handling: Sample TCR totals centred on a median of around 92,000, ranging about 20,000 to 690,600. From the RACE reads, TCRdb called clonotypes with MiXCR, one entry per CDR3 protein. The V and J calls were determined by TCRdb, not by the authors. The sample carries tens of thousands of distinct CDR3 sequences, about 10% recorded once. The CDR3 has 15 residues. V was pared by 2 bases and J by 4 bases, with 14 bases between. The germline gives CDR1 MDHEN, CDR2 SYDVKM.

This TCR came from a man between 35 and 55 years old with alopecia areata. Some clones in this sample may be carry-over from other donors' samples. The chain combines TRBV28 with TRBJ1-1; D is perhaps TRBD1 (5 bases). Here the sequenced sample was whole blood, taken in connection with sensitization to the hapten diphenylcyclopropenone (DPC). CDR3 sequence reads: CASSLTVGRATEAFF. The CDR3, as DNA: TGTGCCAGCAGTTTAACGGTGGGGCGGGCCACTGAAGCTTTCTTT. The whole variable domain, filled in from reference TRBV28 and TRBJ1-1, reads DVKVTQSSRYLVKRTGEKVFLECVQDMDHENMFWYRQDPGLGLRLIYFSYDVKMKEKGDIPEGYSVSREKKERFSLILESASTNQTSMYLCASSLTVGRATEAFFGQGTRLTVV.